Below, 20 T cell receptor beta chains from the same sample are listed, as sequenced in a study of vaccination and CD4 T cells after COVID-19. The antigens for these receptors are not known. Sequenced with the Oncomine TCR Beta short-read assay was DNA taken from cultured CD4+ T cells. TCRdb re-analysed the PCR reads in MiXCR, keeping a single row per CDR3 protein. The table records under 25,000 distinct CDR3 sequences, around 23% of them present only once. Treatment here: approximately 9-day PBMC culture with coronavirus spike peptide pools or control peptides (ViraFEST assay). Specimen: cultured CD4+ T cells from blood. Receptor source: a human donor with COVID-19.

The chain uses TRBV6-2 or TRBV6-3 and TRBJ2-3; 8 bases fit TRBD2. J lost 1 base, V lost 2 bases, and 2 bases had no gene match. The CDR3 is 15 residues long. Germline CDR1 is MNHEY and CDR2 is SVGEGT. CDR3 sequence: CASSYGRGGTDTQYF. CDR3 in DNA: TGTGCCAGCAGTTACGGGCGGGGGGGCACAGATACGCAGTATTTT.

A few counts support this clonotype. The rearrangement uses TRBV4-2 and TRBJ1-1; weak D call: TRBD1 (5 bases). V lost 2 bases to trimming and J lost 3 bases, with 13 bases between them. Germline V gene sequence: CDR1 LGHNA, CDR2 YNFKEQ. The CDR3 consists of 15 residues. The CDR3 sequence: CASSQSPGTHTEAFF. CDR3 nucleotide sequence: TGTGCCAGCAGCCAATCCCCAGGGACGCACACTGAAGCTTTCTTT.

This clonotype is medium-sized by share. As DNA, the CDR3 is TGTGCCACCAGCAGAGAGCAGGGCACAGATACGCAGTATTTT. Protein: CATSREQGTDTQYF. The chain couples TRBV15 to TRBJ2-3; D remains ambiguous. Germline values: CDR1 LNHNV, CDR2 YYDKDF (reference sequence). There are 14 residues in the CDR3. Between the trimmed V and J ends, which lost 0 bases and 1 base, there was a span of 5 bases.

The chain joins TRBV19 to TRBJ2-7; 7 bases agree with TRBD2. This CDR3 spans 14 amino acids. The J segment lost 3 bases and the V segment lost 3 bases, leaving 5 bases of the junction unmatched. Germline-derived CDR1 and CDR2 are LNHDA and SQIVND (reference sequence). The CDR3 loop is CASSMGGGIYEQYF. As DNA, the CDR3 is TGTGCCAGTAGTATGGGGGGGGGAATCTACGAGCAGTACTTC.

The chain combines TRBV12-1 with TRBJ2-7. TRBV12-1 is a pseudogene locus. The CDR3 is 10 amino acids. The CDR3 sequence: CASSFNEQYF. CDR3 sequence (DNA): TGTGCCAGCAGCTTTAACGAGCAGTACTTC.

The chain couples TRBV7-2 to TRBJ1-4; the match to TRBD1 covers 7 bases. The ends lost 6 bases at V and 12 bases at J; junction bases unmatched: 4. Germline CDR1 reads SGHTA; CDR2 reads FQGNSA. The CDR3 loop spans 11 amino acids. The CDR3 nucleotides read TGTGCCAGCAGACAGGGGAGGCAACTGTTTTTT. Translation: CASRQGRQLFF. Full variable domain (rest looked up from reference TRBV7-2 and TRBJ1-4): GAGVSQSPSNKVTEKGKDVELRCDPISGHTALYWYRQSLGQGLEFLIYFQGNSAPDKSGLPSDRFSAERTGGSVSTLTIQRTQQEDSAVYLCASRQGRQLFFGSGTQLSVL.

The J gene is TRBJ2-4, the V gene TRBV12-3 or TRBV12-4; 7 bases map to TRBD2. V lost 1 base to trimming and J lost 8 bases; unmatched junction nucleotides: 8. The CDR3 is made up of 15 amino acids. The CDR3 reads CASSLVGEGWDIQYF. The CDR3 region has the DNA TGTGCCAGCAGTTTAGTTGGGGAGGGTTGGGACATTCAGTACTTC.

This clonotype was observed a few times. The CDR3 is CASSGLAGWQYF. The CDR3, as DNA: TGTGCCAGCAGTGGACTAGCGGGGTGGCAGTATTTT. This chain joins TRBV2 and TRBJ2-3; 11 nucleotides line up with TRBD2. CDR1 and CDR2 from the germline V gene are SNHLY and FYNNEI. CDR3 length equals 12 residues. Trimming cost V 4 bases and J 11 bases; bases outside gene matches: 2.

The chain links TRBV6-5 to TRBJ2-1; 12 bases agree with TRBD2. The length of the CDR3 is 16 residues. Germline CDR1 is MNHEY and CDR2 is SVGAGI. Germline trimming cut 2 bases from V and 5 bases from J; bases unmatched to any gene: 4. CDR3 amino acids: CASSYPLAGGHNEQFF. The CDR3 DNA sequence: TGTGCCAGCAGTTACCCACTAGCGGGGGGCCACAATGAGCAGTTCTTC.

In this sample, this clonotype turned up a few times. The V gene is TRBV6-1, the J gene TRBJ2-6, with TRBD1 matching over 8 bases. The CDR3 extends over 16 amino acids. CDR1 is MNHNS, CDR2 SASEGT, per germline. With V trimmed by 6 bases and J by 0 bases, 4 bases remained unmatched. The CDR3 is CASSRQGSSGANVLTF. The CDR3 DNA follows: TGTGCCAGCAGCCGACAGGGGTCCTCTGGGGCCAACGTCCTGACTTTC.

The rearrangement uses TRBV7-8 and TRBJ2-7, with D perhaps matching TRBD2 (5 bases). Trimming shortened V by 7 bases and J by 1 base, and 14 bases separated the two germline ends. This CDR3 comprises 14 residues. Germline V gene data show CDR1 as SGHVS and CDR2 as FQNEAQ. CDR3 sequence (DNA): TGTGCCAGCACGAGGGCCTACGGATCCTACGAGCAGTACTTC. This translates into CASTRAYGSYEQYF.

In this sample, this clonotype turned up a few times. The chain recombines TRBV19 with TRBJ1-2, with no clear D. CDR1 is LNHDA and CDR2 is SQIVND in the germline V gene (reference sequence). Trimming took off 1 base at V and 4 bases at J, with 13 bases between the two ends. This CDR3 comprises 15 residues. CDR3 sequence (DNA): TGTGCCAGTAGTATAGCTTCGGGCCCCAGCTATGGCTACACCTTC. Protein sequence: CASSIASGPSYGYTF.

The table lists this clonotype with a few counts. This chain uses TRBV7-9 with TRBJ2-4; no definite D call. CDR1 SEHNR and CDR2 FQNEAQ come from the germline V gene (reference sequence). Trimming stripped 5 bases from V and 0 bases from J, with 11 bases between. The CDR3 is 15 amino acids. CDR3 sequence: CASSPWGVAKNIQYF. In DNA, the CDR3 is TGTGCCAGCAGCCCCTGGGGTGTAGCCAAAAACATTCAGTACTTC.

This clonotype has a handful of counts. This chain links TRBV5-1 with TRBJ2-5, with 9 positions matching TRBD1. Germline loops: CDR1 SGHRS, CDR2 YFSETQ. The CDR3 is 13 amino acids. Trimming took 4 bases from V and 3 from J; bases not matched to a gene: 1. The DNA for the CDR3 is TGCGCCAGCAGCCGACAGGGGGAAGAGACCCAGTACTTC. This gives the protein CASSRQGEETQYF.

The rearrangement uses TRBV6-2 or TRBV6-3 and TRBJ2-2, with 8 bases lining up with TRBD2. The ends lost 8 bases at V and 6 bases at J; junction bases unmatched: 8. Germline V gene sequence: CDR1 MNHEY, CDR2 SVGEGT. The CDR3 has 14 amino acids. The CDR3 spells CASHRGGSSGELFF. The CDR3 DNA reads as TGTGCCAGCCATCGGGGGGGCAGTTCCGGGGAGCTGTTTTTT.

This clonotype was counted only a few times. V usage is TRBV18 and J usage is TRBJ2-5; D is ambiguous. Germline values: CDR1 KGHSH, CDR2 LQKENI. V was pared by 6 bases and J by 2 bases, with 10 bases between. This CDR3 comprises 13 residues. DNA for the CDR3: TGTGCCAGCTCGCAGAAGGCACAAGAGACCCAGTACTTC. Translating it yields CASSQKAQETQYF.

Remarks on this clonotype: One end of the junction varies from germline; a read error may be responsible. V usage is TRBV7-7 and J usage is TRBJ2-1; D is perhaps TRBD2 (5 bases). Per the germline V gene, CDR1 is SSHAT and CDR2 is FNYEAQ (reference sequence). The CDR3 contains 14 residues. CDR3 nucleotide sequence: TGTGCTAGCAGCTTAGCCCGGGGTTCCAATGAGCAGTTCTTC. This translates into CASSLARGSNEQFF.

There are a few counts of this clonotype. V is TRBV7-2 and J is TRBJ1-6; no definite D call. The germline V gene has CDR1 SGHTA and CDR2 FQGNSA. There are 12 residues in the CDR3. The V end was cut by 4 bases, the J end by 11 bases, with 9 bases between. The CDR3 loop reads CASSSLGPPLHF. CDR3 sequence (DNA): TGTGCCAGCAGCTCTCTCGGGCCACCCCTCCACTTT.

The chain carries TRBV11-3 and TRBJ2-7, with a tentative D call TRBD1 (6 bases). Trimming took 5 bases from V and 2 from J, leaving 13 bases between them. The CDR3 totals 14 residues. CDR1 and CDR2 (germline): SGHNT, YENEEA. CDR3 sequence: CASSIQGKAYEQYF. The DNA of the CDR3 is TGTGCCAGCAGCATACAGGGTAAGGCCTACGAGCAGTACTTC.

The chain is built from TRBV7-2 and TRBJ2-3; 13 bases agree with TRBD2. With V trimmed by 4 bases and J by 2 bases, 3 bases remained unmatched. Germline CDR1 reads SGHTA; CDR2 reads FQGNSA. The length of the CDR3 is 16 residues. The CDR3 spells CASSSGLAGATDTQYF. The CDR3, as DNA: TGTGCCAGCAGCTCCGGACTAGCGGGAGCCACAGATACGCAGTATTTT.